Presented here are 10 T cell receptor beta chains from one specimen sequenced in a study of blood T cell repertoires in COVID-19. Produced via immunoSEQ multiplex PCR; TCRdb's table is partial and in-frame only. Among some 300,000 clones, less than 90% were seen once, and the ten largest hold about an eighth. The specimen was peripheral blood. The receptor source for this set is a woman between 65 and 79 years old with COVID-19, enrolled during active disease.

This clone has just one count. The chain links TRBV27 to TRBJ1-5; 10 nucleotides match TRBD1. The CDR3 length is 17 residues. Germline V CDR1 and CDR2: MNHEY, SMNVEV (reference sequence). Losses at the gene ends were 5 bases for V and 3 bases for J; bases not matched to a gene: 10. The CDR3 DNA sequence: TGTGCCAGCAGTACCCTCCAGGGACAGGGGATCAATCAGCCCCAGCATTTT. This translates into CASSTLQGQGINQPQHF.

CDR3 coding DNA: TGTGCCAGCAGCCCCTATTCTAACTATGGCTACACCTTC. Translated, it gives CASSPYSNYGYTF. The chain is built from TRBV5-6 and TRBJ1-2, with no clear D. CDR1 is SGHDT and CDR2 is YYEEEE in the germline V gene. CDR3 size: 13 residues. The V and J ends lost 4 bases and 0 bases respectively, with 7 bases between them.

The genes are TRBV19 and TRBJ1-2; D is ambiguous. The CDR3 has 16 amino acids. The germline V and J ends were trimmed by 4 bases and 1 base, with 16 bases remaining between them. Looked up from germline, CDR1 is LNHDA and CDR2 is SQIVND (reference sequence). The CDR3 coding sequence is TGTGCCAGTAGTAGAGGGAATCCTGCGTTTAACTATGGCTACACCTTC. This gives the protein CASSRGNPAFNYGYTF.

The genes are TRBV5-8 and TRBJ1-1; D is unresolved. This CDR3 region has 11 residues. Germline assignment: CDR1 SGHTS and CDR2 YDEGEE. V was trimmed by 4 bases and J by 11 bases, leaving 12 bases between them. CDR3 in DNA: TGTGCCAGCAGCCTCGGGGTCGGGGCTTTCTTT. It is translated as CASSLGVGAFF.

V gene TRBV7-9 combines with J gene TRBJ1-3; D remains unclear. V lost 5 bases and J 3 bases, leaving 11 bases between the germline ends. CDR3 size: 14 residues. The germline V gene encodes CDR1 SEHNR and CDR2 FQNEAQ (reference sequence). Here the CDR3 reads CASSPSGYGNTIYF. The CDR3, as DNA: TGTGCCAGCAGCCCTAGTGGGTATGGAAACACCATATATTTT. Using reference TRBV7-9 and TRBJ1-3 for the parts outside the CDR3, the full variable domain is DTGVSQNPRHKITKRGQNVTFRCDPISEHNRLYWYRQTLGQGPEFLTYFQNEAQLEKSRLLSDRFSAERPKGSFSTLEIQRTEQGDSAMYLCASSPSGYGNTIYFGEGSWLTVV.

The table lists this clone with a few counts. The rearrangement joins TRBV6-5 to TRBJ2-1; a possible D gene is TRBD1 (6 bases). Germline CDR1 and CDR2: MNHEY and SVGAGI. The germline V and J ends were trimmed by 2 bases and 4 bases, with 9 bases remaining between them. The CDR3 is made up of 14 amino acids. The CDR3 DNA reads TGTGCCAGCAGTTACCGGGACATTTACAATGAGCAGTTCTTC. Residues: CASSYRDIYNEQFF.

The CDR3 sequence: CASSLARGTGENYGYTF. The CDR3 coding sequence is TGTGCCAGCAGCTTAGCGAGGGGGACAGGGGAAAACTATGGCTACACCTTC. V usage is TRBV7-9 and J usage is TRBJ1-2; 10 nucleotides match TRBD1. From germline, CDR1 is SEHNR and CDR2 FQNEAQ (reference sequence). The CDR3 covers 17 residues. J lost 2 bases, V lost 0 bases, and 6 bases had no gene match. The entire variable domain, with the rest obtained from reference TRBV7-9 and TRBJ1-2, is as follows: DTGVSQNPRHKITKRGQNVTFRCDPISEHNRLYWYRQTLGQGPEFLTYFQNEAQLEKSRLLSDRFSAERPKGSFSTLEIQRTEQGDSAMYLCASSLARGTGENYGYTFGSGTRLTVV.

The rearrangement joins TRBV19 to TRBJ1-5; tentatively, D is TRBD1 (6 bases). This CDR3 spans 16 amino acids. V lost 3 bases, J lost 2 bases, and 14 bases lay in between. Germline CDR1 reads LNHDA; CDR2 reads SQIVND (reference sequence). CDR3 sequence: CASSISPGAGNQPQHF. The DNA for the CDR3 is TGTGCCAGTAGTATTAGCCCAGGGGCTGGCAATCAGCCCCAGCATTTT.

The chain combines TRBV3-1 (or the pseudogene TRBV3-2) with TRBJ2-5; a possible D gene is TRBD1 (6 bases). V lost 0 bases and J 5 bases, leaving 28 bases between the germline ends. The length of the CDR3 is 20 residues. The germline V gene has CDR1 LGHDT and CDR2 YNNKEL (reference sequence). For the CDR3, the DNA is TGTGCCAGCAGCCAAGAACCCCCCGGCCACACCAGGGGTGCATCGGAGACCCAGTACTTC. Protein sequence: CASSQEPPGHTRGASETQYF.

This clone was picked up one time. The CDR3 region is CASSLGTGNNEKLFF. DNA of the CDR3: TGCGCCAGCAGCTTGGGGACAGGGAATAATGAAAAACTGTTTTTT. The chain employs TRBV5-1 and TRBJ1-4; the match to TRBD1 covers 8 bases. CDR3 length equals 15 residues. Looked up from germline, CDR1 is SGHRS and CDR2 is YFSETQ. The J segment lost 4 bases and the V segment lost 0 bases, leaving 2 bases of the junction unmatched. The full variable domain, with the rest looked up from reference TRBV5-1 and TRBJ1-4, is KAGVTQTPRYLIKTRGQQVTLSCSPISGHRSVSWYQQTPGQGLQFLFEYFSETQRNKGNFPGRFSGRQFSNSRSEMNVSTLELGDSALYLCASSLGTGNNEKLFFGSGTQLSVL.